Presented here are 7 T cell receptor beta chains from one specimen sequenced in a study of blood T cell repertoires in COVID-19. The assay was immunoSEQ multiplex PCR, and TCRdb's table has in-frame clones only and misses some. The table records about 51,000 clones, 86% of them present only once. The specimen was peripheral blood. These receptors were taken from a man aged 55-75 years with acute or convalescent COVID-19.

The V and J genes are TRBV3-1 (or the pseudogene TRBV3-2) and TRBJ2-2, with a weak D call TRBD1 (6 bases). Trimming left V 3 bases short and J 6 bases short, with 14 bases between. The CDR3 runs 15 residues. Germline assignment: CDR1 LGHDT and CDR2 YNNKEL (reference sequence). Here the CDR3 reads CASSQARQVPGELFF. CDR3 nucleotides: TGTGCCAGCAGCCAGGCCCGACAGGTTCCCGGGGAGCTGTTTTTT.

The gene calls are TRBV18 and TRBJ2-3, with TRBD1 as a possible D gene (6 bases). The germline gives CDR1 KGHSH, CDR2 LQKENI. The V and J ends lost 0 bases and 3 bases respectively, with 7 bases between them. This CDR3 spans 14 amino acids. DNA of the CDR3: TGTGCCAGCTCACCACCAGGACAGACAGATACGCAGTATTTT. It specifies CASSPPGQTDTQYF.

This chain uses TRBV4-1 with TRBJ2-3; D possibly corresponds to TRBD1 (6 bases). Germline V CDR1 and CDR2: MGHRA, YSYEKL. The length of the CDR3 is 15 residues. The V gene lost 1 base and the J gene lost 4 bases, with 12 bases spanning the gap. CDR3 in DNA: TGCGCCAGCAGCCAAGGGGCAGGGGCCGCAGATACGCAGTATTTT. Its protein is CASSQGAGAADTQYF.

This rearrangement joins TRBV6-5 to TRBJ1-5; no reliable D call. The CDR3 is made up of 14 amino acids. Germline CDR1 is MNHEY and CDR2 is SVGAGI. Trimming took 2 bases from V and 2 from J, leaving 7 bases between them. The CDR3 loop is CASSYREGNQPQHF. In DNA form, the CDR3 reads TGTGCCAGCAGTTACAGGGAGGGCAATCAGCCCCAGCATTTT.

The V and J genes are TRBV11-1 and TRBJ2-5; 7 bases are shared with TRBD1. The CDR3 contains 15 residues. V lost 1 base and J lost 4; bases outside the gene matches: 6. The germline V gene encodes CDR1 SGHAT and CDR2 FQDESV (reference sequence). CDR3 DNA sequence: TGTGCCAGCAGCTTAGGGACAGGCCTAGGAGAGACCCAGTACTTC. Translated, it gives CASSLGTGLGETQYF.

This chain joins TRBV6-1 and TRBJ1-5; D is unclear. The V end was cut by 2 bases, the J end by 2 bases, with 10 bases between. CDR3 length equals 15 residues. In germline, CDR1 is MNHNS, CDR2 SASEGT. CDR3 amino acids: CASSEMSRGNQPQHF. The CDR3 region has the DNA TGTGCCAGCAGTGAAATGAGCCGGGGCAATCAGCCCCAGCATTTT.

This clone was observed a few times. The chain employs TRBV9 and TRBJ2-1; D may be TRBD1 (6 bases). The CDR3 runs to 14 residues. Per germline, CDR1 SGDLS and CDR2 YYNGEE. The germline V and J ends were trimmed by 4 bases and 2 bases, with 10 bases remaining between them. CDR3 protein: CASSPGQTYNEQFF. The CDR3 DNA reads TGTGCCAGCAGCCCGGGACAAACCTACAATGAGCAGTTCTTC.